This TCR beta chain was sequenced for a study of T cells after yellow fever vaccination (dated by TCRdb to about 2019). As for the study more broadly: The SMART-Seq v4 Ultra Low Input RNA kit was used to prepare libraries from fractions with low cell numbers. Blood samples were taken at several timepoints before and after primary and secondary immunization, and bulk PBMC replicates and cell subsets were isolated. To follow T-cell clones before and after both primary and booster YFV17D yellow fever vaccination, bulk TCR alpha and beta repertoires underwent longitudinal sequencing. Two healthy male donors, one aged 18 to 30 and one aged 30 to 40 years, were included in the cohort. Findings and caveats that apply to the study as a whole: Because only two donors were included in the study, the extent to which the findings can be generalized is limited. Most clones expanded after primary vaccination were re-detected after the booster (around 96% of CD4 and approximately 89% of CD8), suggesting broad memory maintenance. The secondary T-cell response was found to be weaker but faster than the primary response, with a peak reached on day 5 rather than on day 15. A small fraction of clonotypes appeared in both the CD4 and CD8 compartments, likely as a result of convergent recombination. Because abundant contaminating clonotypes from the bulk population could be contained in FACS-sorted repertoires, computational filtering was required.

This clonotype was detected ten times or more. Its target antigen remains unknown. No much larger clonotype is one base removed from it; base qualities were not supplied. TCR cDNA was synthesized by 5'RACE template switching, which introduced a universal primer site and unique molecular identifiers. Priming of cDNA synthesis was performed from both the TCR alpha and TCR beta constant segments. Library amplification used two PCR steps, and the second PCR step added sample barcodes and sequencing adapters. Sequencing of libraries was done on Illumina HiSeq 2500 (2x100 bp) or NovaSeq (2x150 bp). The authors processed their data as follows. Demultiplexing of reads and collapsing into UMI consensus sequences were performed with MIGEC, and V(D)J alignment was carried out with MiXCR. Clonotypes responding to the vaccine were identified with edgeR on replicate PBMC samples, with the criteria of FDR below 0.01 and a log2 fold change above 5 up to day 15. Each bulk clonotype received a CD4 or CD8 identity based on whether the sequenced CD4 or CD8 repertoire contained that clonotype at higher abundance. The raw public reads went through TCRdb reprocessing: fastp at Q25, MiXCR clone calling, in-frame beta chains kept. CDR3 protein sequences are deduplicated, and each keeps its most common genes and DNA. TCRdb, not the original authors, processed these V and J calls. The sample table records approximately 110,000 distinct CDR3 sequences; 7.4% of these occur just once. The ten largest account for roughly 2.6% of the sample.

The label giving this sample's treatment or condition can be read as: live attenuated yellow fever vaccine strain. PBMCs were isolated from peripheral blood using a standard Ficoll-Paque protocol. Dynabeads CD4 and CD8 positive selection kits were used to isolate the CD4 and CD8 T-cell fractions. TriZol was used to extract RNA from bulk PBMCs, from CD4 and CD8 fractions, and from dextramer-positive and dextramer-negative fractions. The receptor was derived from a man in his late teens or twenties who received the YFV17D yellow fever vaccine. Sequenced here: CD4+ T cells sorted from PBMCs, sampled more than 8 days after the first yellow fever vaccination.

The nucleotides are TGCAGCGTTGTTGGAGGAGGGGATGAGCAGTTCTTC. Its protein product is CSVVGGGDEQFF. Recombination linked TRBV29-1 to TRBJ2-1; TRBD2 is possibly the D segment (6 matching bases). V was cut back by 4 bases and J by 8 bases, leaving a gap of 12 bases between them. Its CDR3 holds 12 amino acids, cysteine through phenylalanine. Kept here is only the CDR3 DNA, which spans 36 bases and is read in frame from base 1. Taken from the germline V gene, the CDR1 and CDR2 loops are SQVTM and ANQGSEA.